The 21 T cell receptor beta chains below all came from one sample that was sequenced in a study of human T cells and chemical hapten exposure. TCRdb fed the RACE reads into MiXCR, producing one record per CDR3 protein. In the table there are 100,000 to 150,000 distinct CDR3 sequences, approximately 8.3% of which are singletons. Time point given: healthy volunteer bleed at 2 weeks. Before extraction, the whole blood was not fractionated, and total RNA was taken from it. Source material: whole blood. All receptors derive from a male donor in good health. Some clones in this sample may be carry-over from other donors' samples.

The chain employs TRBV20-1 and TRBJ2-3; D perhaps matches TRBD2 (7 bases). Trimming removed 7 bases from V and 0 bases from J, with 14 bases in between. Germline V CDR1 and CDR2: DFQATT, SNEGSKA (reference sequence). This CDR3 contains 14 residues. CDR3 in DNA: TGCAGTGTATCGGGGGGCGGGAGCACAGATACGCAGTATTTT. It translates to CSVSGGGSTDTQYF.

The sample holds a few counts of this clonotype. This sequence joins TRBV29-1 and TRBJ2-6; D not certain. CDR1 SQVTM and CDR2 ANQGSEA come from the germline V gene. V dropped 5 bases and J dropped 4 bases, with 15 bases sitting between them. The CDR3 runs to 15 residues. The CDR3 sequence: CSVLPGSSGANVLTF. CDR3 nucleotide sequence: TGCAGCGTTCTCCCCGGCAGCTCCGGGGCCAACGTCCTGACTTTC.

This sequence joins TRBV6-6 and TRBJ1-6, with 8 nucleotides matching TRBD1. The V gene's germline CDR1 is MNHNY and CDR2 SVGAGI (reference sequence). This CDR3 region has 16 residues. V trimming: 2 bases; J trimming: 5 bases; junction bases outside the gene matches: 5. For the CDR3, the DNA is TGTGCCAGCAGTTACGGTGAGGACAGGGATAATTCACCCCTCCACTTT. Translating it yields CASSYGEDRDNSPLHF.

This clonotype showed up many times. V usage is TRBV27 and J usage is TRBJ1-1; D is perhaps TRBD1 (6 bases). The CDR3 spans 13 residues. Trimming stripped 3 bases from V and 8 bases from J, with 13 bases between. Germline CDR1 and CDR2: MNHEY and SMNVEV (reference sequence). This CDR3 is CASSFPGTMEAFF. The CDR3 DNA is TGTGCCAGCAGTTTCCCCGGGACAATGGAAGCTTTCTTT.

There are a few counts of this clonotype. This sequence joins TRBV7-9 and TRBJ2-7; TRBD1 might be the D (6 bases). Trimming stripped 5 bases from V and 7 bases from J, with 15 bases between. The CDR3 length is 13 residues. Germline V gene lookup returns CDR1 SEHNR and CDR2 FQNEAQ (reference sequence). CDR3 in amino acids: CASSPAPGVEQYF. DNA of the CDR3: TGTGCCAGCAGCCCCGCCCCAGGGGTTGAGCAGTACTTC.

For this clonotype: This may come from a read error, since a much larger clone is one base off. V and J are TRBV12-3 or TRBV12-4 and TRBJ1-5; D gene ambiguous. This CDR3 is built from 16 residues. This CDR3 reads CAGSLSFATANQPQHF. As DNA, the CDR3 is TGTGCCGGCAGTTTAAGTTTCGCGACGGCCAATCAGCCCCAGCATTTT.

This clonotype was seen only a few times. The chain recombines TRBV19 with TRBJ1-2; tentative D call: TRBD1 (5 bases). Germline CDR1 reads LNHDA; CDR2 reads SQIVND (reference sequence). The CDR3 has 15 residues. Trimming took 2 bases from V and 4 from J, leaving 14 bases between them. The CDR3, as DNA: TGTGCCAGTAGTATACGGACATTGGAGGGCTATGGCTACACCTTC. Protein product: CASSIRTLEGYGYTF.

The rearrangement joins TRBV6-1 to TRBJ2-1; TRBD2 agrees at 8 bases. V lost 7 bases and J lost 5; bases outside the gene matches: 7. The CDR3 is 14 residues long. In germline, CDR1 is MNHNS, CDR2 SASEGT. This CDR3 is CASIVAGINNEQFF. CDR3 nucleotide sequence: TGTGCCAGCATCGTAGCGGGGATTAACAATGAGCAGTTCTTC.

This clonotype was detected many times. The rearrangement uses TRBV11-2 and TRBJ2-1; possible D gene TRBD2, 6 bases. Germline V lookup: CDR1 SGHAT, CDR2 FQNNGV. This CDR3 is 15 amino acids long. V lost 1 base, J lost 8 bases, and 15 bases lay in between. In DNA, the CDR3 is TGTGCCAGCAGCTTAGGTGGCAGGACTATGGATGAGCAGTTCTTC. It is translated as CASSLGGRTMDEQFF.

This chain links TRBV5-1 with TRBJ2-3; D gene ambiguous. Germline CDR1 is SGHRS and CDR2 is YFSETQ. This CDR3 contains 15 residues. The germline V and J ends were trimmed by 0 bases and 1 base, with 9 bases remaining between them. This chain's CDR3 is CASSLAGVGTDTQYF. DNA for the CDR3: TGCGCCAGCAGCTTGGCAGGAGTCGGCACAGATACGCAGTATTTT.

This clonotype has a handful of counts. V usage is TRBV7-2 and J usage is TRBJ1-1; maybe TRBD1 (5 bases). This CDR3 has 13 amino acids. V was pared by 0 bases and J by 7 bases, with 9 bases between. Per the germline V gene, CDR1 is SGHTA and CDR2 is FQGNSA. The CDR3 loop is CASSLALRGEAFF. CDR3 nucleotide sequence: TGTGCCAGCAGCTTAGCGCTGAGGGGTGAAGCTTTCTTT.

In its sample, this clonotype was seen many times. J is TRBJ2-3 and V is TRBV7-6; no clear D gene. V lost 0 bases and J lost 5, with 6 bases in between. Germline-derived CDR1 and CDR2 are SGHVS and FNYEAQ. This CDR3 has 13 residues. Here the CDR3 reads CASSLAARDTQYF. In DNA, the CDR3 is TGTGCCAGCAGCTTAGCCGCGCGAGATACGCAGTATTTT. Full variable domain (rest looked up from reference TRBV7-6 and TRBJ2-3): GAGVSQSPRYKVTKRGQDVALRCDPISGHVSLYWYRQALGQGPEFLTYFNYEAQQDKSGLPNDRFSAERPEGSISTLTIQRTEQRDSAMYRCASSLAARDTQYFGPGTRLTVL.

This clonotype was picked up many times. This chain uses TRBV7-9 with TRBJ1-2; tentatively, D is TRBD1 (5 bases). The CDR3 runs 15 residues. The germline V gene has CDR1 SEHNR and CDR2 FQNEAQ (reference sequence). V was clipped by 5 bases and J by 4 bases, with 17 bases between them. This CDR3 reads CASSPSGGAGYGYTF. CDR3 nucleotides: TGTGCCAGCAGCCCGAGTGGTGGGGCGGGCTATGGCTACACCTTC.

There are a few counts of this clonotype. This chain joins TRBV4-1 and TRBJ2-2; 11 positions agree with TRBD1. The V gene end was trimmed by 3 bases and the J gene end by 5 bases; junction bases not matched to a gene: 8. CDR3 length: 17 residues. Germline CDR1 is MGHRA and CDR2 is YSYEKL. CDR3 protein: CASSQIPGQGGTGELFF. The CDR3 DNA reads TGCGCCAGCAGCCAGATCCCGGGACAGGGGGGGACCGGGGAGCTGTTTTTT.

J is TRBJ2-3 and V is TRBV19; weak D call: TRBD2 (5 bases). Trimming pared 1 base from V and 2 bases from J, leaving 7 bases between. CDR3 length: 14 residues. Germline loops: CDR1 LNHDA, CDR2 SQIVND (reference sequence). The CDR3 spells CASSIGAVTDTQYF. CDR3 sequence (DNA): TGTGCCAGTAGTATAGGAGCGGTCACAGATACGCAGTATTTT.

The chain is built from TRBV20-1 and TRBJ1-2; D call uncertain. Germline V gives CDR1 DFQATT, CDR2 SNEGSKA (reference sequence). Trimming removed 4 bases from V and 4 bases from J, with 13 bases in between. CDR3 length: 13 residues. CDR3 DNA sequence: TGCAGTGCTACCGCGGGATTACTCTATGGCTACACCTTC. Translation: CSATAGLLYGYTF.

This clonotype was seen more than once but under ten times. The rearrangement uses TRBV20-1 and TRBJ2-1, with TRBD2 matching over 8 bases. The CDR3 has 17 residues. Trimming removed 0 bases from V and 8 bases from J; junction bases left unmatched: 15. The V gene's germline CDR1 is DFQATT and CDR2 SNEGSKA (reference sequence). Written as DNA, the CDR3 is TGCAGTGCTAGAGATCCGGGGGGAGCGGGAGTTCTGGATGAGCAGTTCTTC. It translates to CSARDPGGAGVLDEQFF.

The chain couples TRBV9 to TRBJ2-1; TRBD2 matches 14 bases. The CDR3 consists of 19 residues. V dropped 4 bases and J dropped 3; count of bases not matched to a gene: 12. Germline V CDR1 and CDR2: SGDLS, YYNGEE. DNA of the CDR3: TGTGCCAGCAGCTTCCGAGGGACTAGCGGGGGCCGGGACTACAATGAGCAGTTCTTC. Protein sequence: CASSFRGTSGGRDYNEQFF.

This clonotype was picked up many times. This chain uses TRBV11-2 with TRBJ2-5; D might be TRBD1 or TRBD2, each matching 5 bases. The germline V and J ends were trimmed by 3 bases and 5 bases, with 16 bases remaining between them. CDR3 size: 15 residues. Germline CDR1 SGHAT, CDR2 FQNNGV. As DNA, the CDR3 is TGTGCCAGCAGCTTGGGACCGATATTCACTGAGACCCAGTACTTC. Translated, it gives CASSLGPIFTETQYF.

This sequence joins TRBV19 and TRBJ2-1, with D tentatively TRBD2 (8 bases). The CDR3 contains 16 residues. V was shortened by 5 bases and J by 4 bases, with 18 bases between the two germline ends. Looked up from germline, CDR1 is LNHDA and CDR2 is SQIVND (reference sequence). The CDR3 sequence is CASSADRAGGYNEQFF. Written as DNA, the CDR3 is TGTGCCAGTAGTGCCGACAGGGCGGGAGGATACAATGAGCAGTTCTTC.

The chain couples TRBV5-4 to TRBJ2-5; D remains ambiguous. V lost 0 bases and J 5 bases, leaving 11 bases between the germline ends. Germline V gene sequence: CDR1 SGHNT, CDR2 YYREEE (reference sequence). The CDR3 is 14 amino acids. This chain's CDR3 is CASSLALPPETQYF. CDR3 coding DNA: TGTGCCAGCAGCTTGGCTCTCCCCCCGGAGACCCAGTACTTC.